The rows below give T cell receptor beta chains drawn from one sample of a study of shared clonotypes between healthy human individuals. Data came from immunoSEQ multiplex PCR; TCRdb stores just in-frame clones and leaves some out. Of some 2.1 million clones in the sample, 95% were seen once. Sequencing was done on a sample of naive CD4+ T cells sorted from blood. The receptor set was obtained from a man between 18 and 35 years old in good health. The CDR3 runs from the conserved cysteine through the conserved F or W. The D gene is left open where the match is weak. The listing skips clone size in some rows; elsewhere it reads once, few, many or a size class.

>-|TRBJ2-7|-|TRBV30
CAWSVPRDRARYF
TGTGCCTGGAGTGTCCCACGAGACAGAGCAAGGTACTTC
>-|TRBJ1-2|-|TRBV28
CASSTSAGQGMGYTF
TGTGCCAGCAGCACGTCGGCTGGGCAGGGGATGGGCTACACCTTC
>-|TRBJ1-2|-|TRBV9
CASSVDPVRGYTF
TGTGCCAGCAGCGTAGATCCCGTGCGTGGCTACACCTTC
>-|TRBJ1-1|-|TRBV9
CASSVGGKNTEAFF
TGTGCCAGCAGCGTAGGCGGCAAGAACACTGAAGCTTTCTTT
>TRBD1|TRBJ2-1|-|TRBV18
CASTHTRDRLYNEQFF
TGTGCCAGCACACATACGCGGGACAGGCTTTACAATGAGCAGTTCTTC
>-|TRBJ2-2|-|TRBV1
CTSSQEQKREVTGELFF
TGCACCAGCAGCCAAGAACAAAAGCGGGAGGTTACCGGGGAGCTGTTTTTT
>-|TRBJ1-6|-|TRBV28
CASSLLNSPLHF
TGTGCCAGCAGTTTGCTTAATTCACCCCTCCACTTT
>-|TRBJ2-2|-|TRBV11-1
CASSAGVGLFF
TGTGCCAGCAGCGCAGGGGTGGGGCTGTTTTTT
>-|TRBJ2-7|-|TRBV9
CASSNFDRQGEQYF
TGTGCCAGCAGCAATTTTGACAGGCAAGGCGAGCAGTACTTC
>-|TRBJ1-4|-|TRBV11-2
CASSLQGAKGANEKLFF
TGTGCCAGCAGCTTACAAGGGGCGAAAGGGGCCAATGAAAAACTGTTTTTT
>TRBD1|TRBJ2-2|-|TRBV6-6
CASSYGTGGTGELFF
TGTGCCAGCAGTTACGGGACAGGGGGCACCGGGGAGCTGTTTTTT
>TRBD1|TRBJ2-1|-|TRBV4-1
CASSPGQGTLNEQFF
TGCGCCAGCAGCCCGGGACAGGGGACCCTCAATGAGCAGTTCTTC
>-|TRBJ1-6|-|TRBV6-5
CASRVTHNSPLHF
TGTGCCAGTAGAGTGACACATAATTCACCCCTCCACTTT
>-|TRBJ2-3|-|TRBV18
CASSPPSTDTQYF
TGTGCCAGCTCACCACCCTCCACAGATACGCAGTATTTT
>-|TRBJ2-1|-|TRBV7-8
CASSQFSGSSYNEQFF
TGTGCCAGCAGCCAATTTAGCGGAAGCTCCTACAATGAGCAGTTCTTC
>-|TRBJ2-2|-|TRBV2
CASMKPGTLFF
TGTGCCAGCATGAAACCGGGTACACTGTTTTTT
>-|TRBJ2-1|-|TRBV6-5
CASSYKDPNRSQFF
TGTGCCAGCAGTTATAAGGACCCCAACCGGTCGCAGTTCTTC
>TRBD2|TRBJ2-1|-|TRBV5-1
CASSRTGRLAVNEQFF
TGCGCCAGCAGCCGGACGGGGAGGCTAGCGGTCAATGAGCAGTTCTTC
>-|TRBJ2-2|-|TRBV5-1
CASSLSSSRGTGELFF
TGCGCCAGCAGCTTGTCCAGTTCGCGTGGCACCGGGGAGCTGTTTTTT
>-|TRBJ1-3|-|TRBV9
CASSPRADPKGGNTIYF
TGTGCCAGCAGCCCCCGGGCCGACCCAAAAGGGGGAAACACCATATATTTT
>TRBD1|TRBJ2-7|-|TRBV6-1
CASSVEWGRGWQYF
TGTGCCAGCAGTGTAGAATGGGGCAGGGGGTGGCAGTACTTC
>-|TRBJ2-5|-|TRBV20-1
CSSSVGETQYF
TGCAGTTCAAGCGTTGGAGAGACCCAGTACTTC
>-|TRBJ1-3|-|TRBV6-5
CASSRGRAGGNTIYF
TGTGCCAGCAGCCGCGGCAGGGCCGGAGGAAACACCATATATTTT
>TRBD2|TRBJ2-7|-|TRBV4-3
CASSQVSGRREGDEQYF
TGCGCCAGCAGCCAAGTTTCCGGTCGACGGGAGGGGGACGAGCAGTACTTC
>TRBD2|TRBJ2-2|-|TRBV2
CASSQNGLVMNTGELFF
TGTGCCAGCAGCCAAAATGGACTAGTAATGAACACCGGGGAGCTGTTTTTT
>TRBD2|TRBJ2-1|once|TRBV10-3
CAISGRQTGTSRFNEQFF
TGTGCCATCAGTGGGCGTCAGACCGGGACTAGTCGTTTCAATGAGCAGTTCTTC
>TRBD1|TRBJ2-5|-|TRBV7-8
CASSPRQGRGQETQYF
TGTGCCAGCAGCCCCCGACAGGGAAGGGGCCAAGAGACCCAGTACTTC
>-|TRBJ1-4|-|TRBV20-1
CSASPGEKLFF
TGCAGTGCTAGTCCGGGAGAAAAACTGTTTTTT
>TRBD1|TRBJ2-7|many|TRBV30
CACRQGYEQYF
TGTGCCTGTCGACAGGGCTACGAGCAGTACTTC
>TRBD2|TRBJ2-3|-|TRBV7-2
CASSSLAGGAPSTDTQYF
TGTGCCAGCAGCTCTCTAGCGGGAGGGGCCCCAAGCACAGATACGCAGTATTTT
>TRBD1|TRBJ2-5|few|TRBV10-3
CATTGTEETQYF
TGTGCCACCACCGGGACAGAAGAGACCCAGTACTTC
>-|TRBJ2-3|-|TRBV11-2
CASSLDGTSTDTQYF
TGTGCCAGCAGCTTAGATGGGACTAGCACAGATACGCAGTATTTT
>TRBD1|TRBJ1-5|-|TRBV6-1
CASRGTEMGNQPQHF
TGTGCCAGCAGGGGGACAGAGATGGGGAATCAGCCCCAGCATTTT
>TRBD1|TRBJ2-7|-|TRBV18
CASSPGQGSYEQYF
TGTGCCAGCTCTCCGGGACAGGGCAGCTACGAGCAGTACTTC
>-|TRBJ2-2|-|TRBV6-1
CASSEKDGGELFF
TGTGCCAGCAGTGAAAAGGACGGGGGGGAGCTGTTTTTT